What follows is one TCR beta chain and its context. As yet, its antigen is unknown. This specimen comes from a study of Ad26.COV2.S vaccination and SARS-CoV-2 variants. Study-level results: Reported post-vaccination CD8+ and CD4+ T cell responses to spike showed substantial breadth.

Specified treatment: around 19 received Ad26.COV2.S at low or high dose, single or two shots; about five received placebo; per-sample allocation not given. Following the first vaccine or placebo injection, samples were taken on day 63. Sequencing was performed with immunoSEQ multiplex PCR; in TCRdb, only in-frame clones are kept and a portion is missing. This table holds about 400,000 clones, approximately 87% found once. This receptor was obtained from a person between 18 and 59 years old who received the Ad26.COV2.S COVID-19 vaccine or a placebo. The sequencing here drew on peripheral blood, taken in a trial of Ad26.COV2.S vaccine versus placebo.

In DNA form, the CDR3 reads TGTGCCAGCAGTTACTCCTTTGGGACAGGGACATCCTACGAGCAGTACTTC. It yields the protein CASSYSFGTGTSYEQYF. V is TRBV6-2 or TRBV6-3 and J is TRBJ2-7, with TRBD1 identical over 9 bases. V trimming: 0 bases; J trimming: 1 base; junction bases outside the gene matches: 7. The CDR3 runs 17 residues. Germline CDR1 MNHEY, CDR2 SVGEGT.